The next 8 T cell receptor beta chains were all read from a single sample in a study of T cell responses to AZD1222 COVID-19 vaccine. Sequencing was performed with immunoSEQ multiplex PCR; in TCRdb, only in-frame clones are kept and a portion is missing. The table shows approximately 100,000 clones, with roughly 86% occurring only once. Sequencing used peripheral blood, obtained on day 0 of MenACWY control vaccination. These receptors came from an adult in good health.

The genes are TRBV28 and TRBJ1-5; D gene unclear. Trimming stripped 3 bases from V and 0 bases from J, with 9 bases between. CDR3 length: 15 residues. Germline V gives CDR1 MDHEN, CDR2 SYDVKM. The CDR3, as DNA: TGTGCCAGCAGTTTCCAGGTCGATAGCAATCAGCCCCAGCATTTT. Translated: CASSFQVDSNQPQHF.

CDR3 DNA: TGTGCCAGCAGTTACGGGCGGGGGGGCCGCGAGCAGTACTTC. Translating gives CASSYGRGGREQYF. This sequence joins TRBV6-5 and TRBJ2-7; 9 positions match TRBD2. Germline CDR1 is MNHEY and CDR2 is SVGAGI. With V trimmed by 2 bases and J by 6 bases, 5 bases remained unmatched. The CDR3 spans 14 residues.

DNA for the CDR3: TGTGCCAGCAGTTTCTCCACAGATACGCAGTATTTT. This sequence encodes CASSFSTDTQYF. V is TRBV28 and J is TRBJ2-3; D ambiguous. Per the germline V gene, CDR1 is MDHEN and CDR2 is SYDVKM. The CDR3 loop spans 12 amino acids. The V gene lost 3 bases and the J gene lost 2 bases, with 3 bases spanning the gap.

The genes are TRBV6-5 and TRBJ2-7; D is uncertain. V dropped 5 bases and J dropped 3 bases, with 5 bases sitting between them. CDR3 length: 11 amino acids. Per germline, CDR1 MNHEY and CDR2 SVGAGI. The CDR3 region is CASSNYYEQYF. The CDR3 DNA reads TGTGCCAGCAGTAACTACTACGAGCAGTACTTC.

This chain joins TRBV6-5 and TRBJ2-1, with D perhaps TRBD2 (5 bases). From germline, CDR1 is MNHEY and CDR2 SVGAGI. V was cut by 7 bases and J by 2 bases, with 12 bases left in between. There are 14 residues in the CDR3. Here the CDR3 reads CASTASLPYNEQFF. The CDR3 nucleotides read TGTGCCAGCACGGCTAGCTTGCCCTACAATGAGCAGTTCTTC.

V usage is TRBV2 and J usage is TRBJ2-1; unclear D gene. Germline V CDR1 and CDR2: SNHLY, FYNNEI. V lost 11 bases to trimming and J lost 1 base, with 6 bases between them. The CDR3 runs to 11 residues. CDR3 DNA sequence: TGTGCCGCCGAGTCCTACAATGAGCAGTTCTTC. It is translated as CAAESYNEQFF.

The chain has TRBV3-1 (or the pseudogene TRBV3-2) and TRBJ1-6; D gene uncertain. The V end was cut by 3 bases, the J end by 7 bases, with 7 bases between. CDR3 length: 13 residues. The germline gives CDR1 LGHDT, CDR2 YNNKEL (reference sequence). CDR3: CASSQGNNSPLHF. In DNA, the CDR3 is TGTGCCAGCAGCCAGGGGAACAATTCACCCCTCCACTTT.

The genes are TRBV29-1 and TRBJ2-3, with D unclear. Germline CDR1 and CDR2: SQVTM and ANQGSEA. V lost 4 bases to trimming and J lost 1 base, with 9 bases between them. The length of the CDR3 is 13 residues. CDR3 DNA: TGCAGCGTTGTCCGTTCTGGCACAGATACGCAGTATTTT. It yields the protein CSVVRSGTDTQYF.